The next 8 T cell receptor beta chains were all read from a single sample in a study of T cells in Graves' hyperthyroidism and ophthalmopathy. The CDR3 regions of TCR beta were amplified from RNA transcripts. First-round RT-PCR of the TCR CDR3 relied on the HTBI primer set. A single record per CDR3 protein comes from TCRdb applying MiXCR to the multiplex PCR reads. The profile covers a few hundred thousand distinct CDR3 sequences, with 15% to 18% appearing a single time and roughly 6.6% taken by the ten largest. The sequenced sample was blood. The receptors stem from a woman aged 30 to 39 with Graves' hyperthyroidism.

This clonotype was counted many times. The gene calls are TRBV30 and TRBJ1-1; D not resolved. The CDR3 consists of 13 residues. Germline V gene sequence: CDR1 GTSNPN, CDR2 SVGIG (reference sequence). Trimming stripped 1 base from V and 1 base from J, with 7 bases between. CDR3 sequence reads: CAWSAQTNTEAFF. Written as DNA, the CDR3 is TGTGCCTGGAGTGCACAGACGAACACTGAAGCTTTCTTT.

This clonotype came up many times. The rearrangement links TRBV6-1 to TRBJ1-1; 9 bases match TRBD1. Unmatched junction bases numbered 5, after V lost 5 bases and J lost 4 bases. Germline V gives CDR1 MNHNS, CDR2 SASEGT. The CDR3 consists of 14 residues. CDR3 region: CASSTQGAGTEAFF. The CDR3 DNA is TGTGCCAGCAGTACACAGGGGGCCGGCACTGAAGCTTTCTTT.

CDR3 region: CASSADWGGNIQYF. The DNA of the CDR3 is TGTGCCAGCAGTGCCGACTGGGGCGGAAACATTCAGTACTTC. The chain has TRBV6-2 or TRBV6-3 and TRBJ2-4, with D tentatively TRBD1 (5 bases). This CDR3 is 14 amino acids long. V lost 5 bases and J 6 bases, leaving 14 bases between the germline ends. The germline CDR1 and CDR2 sequences are MNHEY and SVGEGT.

This clonotype showed up many times. The rearrangement uses TRBV7-7 and TRBJ2-1, with 14 bases lining up with TRBD2. Looked up from germline, CDR1 is SSHAT and CDR2 is FNYEAQ (reference sequence). This CDR3 region has 17 residues. Trimming took 5 bases from V and 6 from J; bases not matched to a gene: 9. CDR3 sequence: CASSPGLAGEGGNEQFF. The CDR3 DNA sequence: TGTGCCAGCAGCCCGGGACTAGCGGGAGAGGGTGGCAATGAGCAGTTCTTC.

This clonotype came up many times. This rearrangement joins TRBV29-1 to TRBJ2-1; the match to TRBD2 covers 11 bases. The CDR3 covers 15 residues. CDR1 is SQVTM and CDR2 is ANQGSEA in the germline V gene. Unmatched junction bases numbered 14, after V lost 7 bases and J lost 9 bases. The CDR3 DNA reads as TGCAGCGGCCGAGGCACTAGCGGGAGCTTCACTGAGCAGTTCTTC. Protein product: CSGRGTSGSFTEQFF.

As to this clonotype: This may stem from a read error, because a much larger clone lies one nucleotide away. The chain uses TRBV27 and TRBJ1-2, with D tentatively TRBD1 (6 bases). Per the germline V gene, CDR1 is MNHEY and CDR2 is SMNVEV (reference sequence). This CDR3 region has 14 residues. DNA of the CDR3: TGTCCCAGCAGTAAACTCGACAGGTTGGGCGGCTACACCTTC. Translating it yields CPSSKLDRLGGYTF.

Only a few counts were recorded for this clonotype. The CDR3 DNA follows: TGTGCCAGCAGTGAATCGACTAGCGGGATTGATACGCAGTATTTT. Its protein product is CASSESTSGIDTQYF. The V and J genes are TRBV25-1 and TRBJ2-3, with 11 bases matching TRBD2. The V gene's germline CDR1 is MGHDK and CDR2 SYGVNS. The CDR3 extends over 15 amino acids. V was clipped by 1 base and J by 6 bases; unmatched bases: 3.

This clonotype was seen once. Relative to the germline gene, one junction end is altered; a read error may explain this. The CDR3 sequence is CASSPSTSGRIYPDEQFF. CDR3 DNA: TGTGCCAGCAGCCCGTCGACTAGCGGGAGGATCTATCCTGATGAGCAGTTCTTC. V gene TRBV5-1 combines with J gene TRBJ2-1, with 13 bases matching TRBD2. The CDR3 loop spans 18 amino acids. Germline V CDR1 and CDR2: SGHRS, YFSETQ.